The clone carrying this T cell receptor (beta chain) was found once. Its antigen is not known. Here immunoSEQ multiplex PCR was the method, and the copy in TCRdb shows in-frame clones only, minus some. Of approximately 150,000 clones listed, about 88% were seen once; the top ten hold roughly 3%. The record originates from a study of cytotoxic CD8 clonotypes in ibrutinib-treated CLL. Study-level findings and limits: Among the clonotypes, public ones were uncommon and contracted or held stable on treatment.

The clonotype originates from a human donor with chronic lymphocytic leukemia. The starting material was PBMCs, obtained at disease progression, from a patient treated with ibrutinib.

The CDR3 region has the DNA TGCAGTGCTAGAGACGTGGGACTCGCGTACTTC. Protein sequence: CSARDVGLAYF. The gene calls are TRBV20-1 and TRBJ2-5, with a weak D call TRBD2 (6 bases). The germline CDR1 and CDR2 sequences are DFQATT and SNEGSKA (reference sequence). The CDR3 is made up of 11 amino acids. V was shortened by 0 bases and J by 13 bases, with 12 bases between the two germline ends.